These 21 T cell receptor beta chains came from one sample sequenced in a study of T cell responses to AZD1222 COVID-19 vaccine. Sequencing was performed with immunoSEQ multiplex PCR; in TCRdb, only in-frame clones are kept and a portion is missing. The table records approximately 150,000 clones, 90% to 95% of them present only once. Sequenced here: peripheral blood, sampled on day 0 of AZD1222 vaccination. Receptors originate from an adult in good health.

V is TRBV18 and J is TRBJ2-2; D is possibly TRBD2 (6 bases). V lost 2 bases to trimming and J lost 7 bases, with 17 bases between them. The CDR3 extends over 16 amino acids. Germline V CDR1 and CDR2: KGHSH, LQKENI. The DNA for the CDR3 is TGTGCCAGCTCACCAGCTGGTTGGAGGGCGCACGGGGAGCTGTTTTTT. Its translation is CASSPAGWRAHGELFF.

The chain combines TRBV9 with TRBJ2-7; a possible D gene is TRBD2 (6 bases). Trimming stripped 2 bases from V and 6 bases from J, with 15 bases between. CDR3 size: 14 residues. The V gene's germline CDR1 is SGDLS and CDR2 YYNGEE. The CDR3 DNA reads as TGTGCCAGCAGCGTGGGGGGTAGTTTGGGCGAGCAGTACTTC. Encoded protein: CASSVGGSLGEQYF. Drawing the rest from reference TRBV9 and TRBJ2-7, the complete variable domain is DSGVTQTPKHLITATGQRVTLRCSPRSGDLSVYWYQQSLDQGLQFLIQYYNGEERAKGNILERFSAQQFPDLHSELNLSSLELGDSALYFCASSVGGSLGEQYFGPGTRLTVT.

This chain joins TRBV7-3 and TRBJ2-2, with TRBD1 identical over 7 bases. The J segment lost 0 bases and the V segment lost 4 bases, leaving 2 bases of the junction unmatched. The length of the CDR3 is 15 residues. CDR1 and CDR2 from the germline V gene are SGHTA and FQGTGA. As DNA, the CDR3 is TGTGCCAGCAGCTCACAGGGGCCGAACACCGGGGAGCTGTTTTTT. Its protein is CASSSQGPNTGELFF.

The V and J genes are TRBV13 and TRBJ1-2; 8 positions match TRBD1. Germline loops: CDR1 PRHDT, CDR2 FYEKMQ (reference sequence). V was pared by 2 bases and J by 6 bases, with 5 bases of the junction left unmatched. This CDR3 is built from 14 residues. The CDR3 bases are TGTGCCAGCAGCTTATCAGGGGGCGGGGATGGCTACACCTTC. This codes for CASSLSGGGDGYTF.

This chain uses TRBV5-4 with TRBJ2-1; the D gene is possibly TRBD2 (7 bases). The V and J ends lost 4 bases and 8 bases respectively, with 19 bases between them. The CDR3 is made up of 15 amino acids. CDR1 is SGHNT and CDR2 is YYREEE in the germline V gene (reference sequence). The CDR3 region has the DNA TGTGCCAGCAGCCAGATACAGAGGGGGGGATATGAGCAGTTCTTC. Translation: CASSQIQRGGYEQFF.

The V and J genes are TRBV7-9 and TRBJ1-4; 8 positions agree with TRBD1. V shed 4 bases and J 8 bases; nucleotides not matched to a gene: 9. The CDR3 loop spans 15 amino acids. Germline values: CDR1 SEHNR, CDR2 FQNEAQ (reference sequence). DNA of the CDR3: TGTGCCAGCAGCTCCGAGACAGGGGTCCGGGAAAAACTGTTTTTT. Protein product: CASSSETGVREKLFF.

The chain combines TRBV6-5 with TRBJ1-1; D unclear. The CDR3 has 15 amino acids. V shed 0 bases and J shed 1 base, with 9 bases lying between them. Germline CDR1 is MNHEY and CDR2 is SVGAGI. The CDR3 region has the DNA TGTGCCAGCAGTTACTCGTTGGGGTGGAACACTGAAGCTTTCTTT. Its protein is CASSYSLGWNTEAFF.

The CDR3 spells CASSELKGYGYTF. The CDR3 DNA follows: TGTGCCAGCAGTGAGCTTAAGGGGTATGGCTACACCTTC. The V and J genes are TRBV25-1 and TRBJ1-2; a weak D match, TRBD1 (5 bases). Germline V gene lookup returns CDR1 MGHDK and CDR2 SYGVNS. The CDR3 sequence is 13 residues long. Trimming stripped 3 bases from V and 5 bases from J, with 10 bases between.

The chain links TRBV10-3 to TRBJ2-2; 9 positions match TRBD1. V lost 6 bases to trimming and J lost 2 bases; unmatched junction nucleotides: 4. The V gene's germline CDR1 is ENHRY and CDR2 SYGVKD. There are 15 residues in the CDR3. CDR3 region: CAIRQGASNTGELFF. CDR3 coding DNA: TGTGCCATCAGACAGGGGGCTTCCAACACCGGGGAGCTGTTTTTT.

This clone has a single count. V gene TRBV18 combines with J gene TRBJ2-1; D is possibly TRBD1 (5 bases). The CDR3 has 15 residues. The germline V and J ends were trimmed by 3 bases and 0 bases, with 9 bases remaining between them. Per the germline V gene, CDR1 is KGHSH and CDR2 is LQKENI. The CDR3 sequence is CASSPQGNSYNEQFF. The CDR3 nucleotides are TGTGCCAGCTCACCTCAGGGAAACTCCTACAATGAGCAGTTCTTC.

Here the CDR3 reads CASSVDRDQETQYF. The CDR3 DNA is TGTGCCAGTAGTGTCGACAGGGATCAAGAGACCCAGTACTTC. The chain recombines TRBV19 with TRBJ2-5, with 7 bases identical to TRBD1. The CDR3 length is 14 residues. Trimming cost V 5 bases and J 2 bases; bases outside gene matches: 5. Germline CDR1 is LNHDA and CDR2 is SQIVND (reference sequence).

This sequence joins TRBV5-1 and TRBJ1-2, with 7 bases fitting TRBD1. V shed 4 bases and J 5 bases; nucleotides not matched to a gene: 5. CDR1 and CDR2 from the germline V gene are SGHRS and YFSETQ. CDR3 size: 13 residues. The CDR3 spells CASSPDRAYGYTF. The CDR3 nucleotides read TGCGCCAGCAGCCCCGACAGGGCTTATGGCTACACCTTC.

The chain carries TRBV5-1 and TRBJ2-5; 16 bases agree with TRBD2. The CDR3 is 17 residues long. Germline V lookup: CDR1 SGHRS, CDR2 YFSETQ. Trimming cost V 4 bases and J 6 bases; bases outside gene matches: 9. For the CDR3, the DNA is TGCGCCAGCAGCCGCGGGACTAGCGGGGGGGCGTTTCAGACCCAGTACTTC. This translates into CASSRGTSGGAFQTQYF.

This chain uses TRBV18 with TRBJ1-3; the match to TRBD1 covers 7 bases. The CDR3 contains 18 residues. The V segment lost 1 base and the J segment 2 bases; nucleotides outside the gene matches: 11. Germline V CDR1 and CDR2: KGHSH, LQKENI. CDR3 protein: CASSPRDRQGITGNTIYF. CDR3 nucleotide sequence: TGTGCCAGCTCACCACGGGATCGACAGGGAATTACTGGAAACACCATATATTTT.

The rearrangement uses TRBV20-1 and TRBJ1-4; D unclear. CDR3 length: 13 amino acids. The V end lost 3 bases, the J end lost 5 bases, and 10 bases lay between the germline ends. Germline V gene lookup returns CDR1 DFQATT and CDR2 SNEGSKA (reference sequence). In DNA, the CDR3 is TGCAGTGCTAGTAAGGCAGGAAATGAAAAACTGTTTTTT. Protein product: CSASKAGNEKLFF.

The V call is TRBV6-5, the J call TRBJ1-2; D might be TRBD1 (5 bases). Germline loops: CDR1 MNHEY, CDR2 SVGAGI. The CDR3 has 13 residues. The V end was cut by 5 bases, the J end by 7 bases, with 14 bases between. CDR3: CASSTNTGGGYTF. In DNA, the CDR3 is TGTGCCAGCAGTACGAATACTGGGGGTGGCTACACCTTC.

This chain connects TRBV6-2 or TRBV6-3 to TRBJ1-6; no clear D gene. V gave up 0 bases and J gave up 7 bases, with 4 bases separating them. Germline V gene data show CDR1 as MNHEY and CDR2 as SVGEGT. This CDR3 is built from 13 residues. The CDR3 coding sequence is TGTGCCAGCAGTTACTCGACCAATTCACCCCTCCACTTT. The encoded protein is CASSYSTNSPLHF.

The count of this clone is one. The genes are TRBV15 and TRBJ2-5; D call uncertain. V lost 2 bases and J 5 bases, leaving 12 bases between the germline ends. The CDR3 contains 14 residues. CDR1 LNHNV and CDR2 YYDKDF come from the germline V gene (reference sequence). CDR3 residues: CATSRFINGETQYF. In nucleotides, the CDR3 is TGTGCCACCAGCAGATTTATAAACGGGGAGACCCAGTACTTC. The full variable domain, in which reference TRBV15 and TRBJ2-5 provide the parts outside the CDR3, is DAMVIQNPRYQVTQFGKPVTLSCSQTLNHNVMYWYQQKSSQAPKLLFHYYDKDFNNEADTPDNFQSRRPNTSFCFLDIRSPGLGDTAMYLCATSRFINGETQYFGPGTRLLVL.

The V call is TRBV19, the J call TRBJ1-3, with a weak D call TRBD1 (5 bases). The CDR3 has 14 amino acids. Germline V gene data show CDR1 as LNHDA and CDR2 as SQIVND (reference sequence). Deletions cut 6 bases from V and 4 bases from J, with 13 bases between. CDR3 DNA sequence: TGTGCCAGTAGAAGGGGCGAGGGAGGAAACACCATATATTTT. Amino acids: CASRRGEGGNTIYF.

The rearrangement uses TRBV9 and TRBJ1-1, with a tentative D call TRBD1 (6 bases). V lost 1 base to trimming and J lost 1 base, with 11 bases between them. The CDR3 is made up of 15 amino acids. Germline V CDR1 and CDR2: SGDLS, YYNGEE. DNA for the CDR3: TGTGCCAGCAGCGTAAGTCCGGGACAGAACACTGAAGCTTTCTTT. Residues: CASSVSPGQNTEAFF.

The DNA for the CDR3 is TGTCCCTTCTATCCTGGGGGGGTAGAGTATGGCTACACCTTC. It yields the protein CPFYPGGVEYGYTF. The rearrangement joins TRBV21-1 to TRBJ1-2. TRBV21-1 is reported as a pseudogene. The CDR3 is made up of 14 amino acids.